A selection of T cell receptor beta chains follows, all from one sample in a study of T-cell memory formation after mild COVID-19. TCRdb itself ran the 5' RACE reads through MiXCR, one entry per CDR3 protein. The sample has approximately 480,000 distinct CDR3 sequences, 15% to 20% seen once. Sample: PBMCs or a T cell subset sorted from them (not recorded which). These TCRs come from an adult woman who had mild COVID-19 (a few samples of this study predate the infection). Cell type and time point are not known. CDR3s include the opening cysteine and the closing phenylalanine or tryptophan. D genes are given only for firm matches. Clone size appears in some rows only: once, few, many, or a class for an expanded clone.

DNA: TGTGCCAGCATAAGAAAAGCGGGGGTGATCCCAGATACGCAGTATTTT
CDR3: CASIRKAGVIPDTQYF
D: TRBD2
size: few
J: TRBJ2-3
V: TRBV2

DNA: TGTGCCAGCAGCCCCGGGACAGGGATTCTCGAGCAGTACTTC
CDR3: CASSPGTGILEQYF
D: TRBD1
size: many
J: TRBJ2-7
V: TRBV7-9

DNA: TGTGCCAGCAGTAGGGGGGACAGGGGAGTCGGGAATGAAAAACTGTTTTTT
CDR3: CASSRGDRGVGNEKLFF
D: TRBD1
size: few
J: TRBJ1-4
V: TRBV12-3/TRBV12-4

DNA: TGTGCCAGCTCTGGGGGACAGGGACCCTACGAGCAGTACTTC
CDR3: CASSGGQGPYEQYF
D: TRBD1
size: many
J: TRBJ2-7
V: TRBV18

DNA: TGTGCCAGCAGTTTAAGGTCTCAGGAGGAGCGCTACACCTTC
CDR3: CASSLRSQEERYTF
D: -
size: -
J: TRBJ1-2
V: TRBV12-3/TRBV12-4

DNA: TGTGCCAGCAGCTTAGCCTCTCGGCTAACCAGCTCCTACAATGAGCAGTTCTTC
CDR3: CASSLASRLTSSYNEQFF
D: -
size: few
J: TRBJ2-1
V: TRBV7-9

DNA: TGTGCCAGCGCCCCTGGGACAGCCTACAATGAGCAGTTCTTC
CDR3: CASAPGTAYNEQFF
D: TRBD1
size: -
J: TRBJ2-1
V: TRBV6-4

DNA: TGCAGCGTTGAGACAGGGAACGCCATACTATATGGCTACACCTTC
CDR3: CSVETGNAILYGYTF
D: TRBD1
size: -
J: TRBJ1-2
V: TRBV29-1

DNA: TGTGCCAGCAGCGACACGTGGGACGCTGGGAAGACTTACAATGAGCAGTTCTTC
CDR3: CASSDTWDAGKTYNEQFF
D: -
size: few
J: TRBJ2-1
V: TRBV5-6

DNA: TGTGCCAGCAGCATAACAGGGGGAGATGAGCAGTTCTTC
CDR3: CASSITGGDEQFF
D: TRBD1
size: few
J: TRBJ2-1
V: TRBV7-9

DNA: TGTGCCAGCAGTCCACGACTAGCGGGACGTGATGAGCAGTTCTTC
CDR3: CASSPRLAGRDEQFF
D: TRBD2
size: -
J: TRBJ2-1
V: TRBV27

DNA: TGCAGTGCCCCCGGAGGCCTAGCGGGGGGAAACCCCCATGAGCAGTTCTTC
CDR3: CSAPGGLAGGNPHEQFF
D: TRBD2
size: -
J: TRBJ2-1
V: TRBV20-1

DNA: TGTGCCAGCAGTCGGGACAGCCTCTCCTACGAGCAGTACTTC
CDR3: CASSRDSLSYEQYF
D: TRBD1
size: -
J: TRBJ2-7
V: TRBV7-9

DNA: TGTGCCAGCAGCGTAAGACAGCAAGATTACGAGCAGTACTTC
CDR3: CASSVRQQDYEQYF
D: -
size: few
J: TRBJ2-7
V: TRBV5-5

DNA: TGTGCCAGCAGCAGGACAGTTGGCTACGAGCAGTACTTC
CDR3: CASSRTVGYEQYF
D: -
size: few
J: TRBJ2-7
V: TRBV5-5

DNA: TGTGCCACCAGCAGAGATTGGACAGGCGGCTCCTACAATGAGCAGTTCTTC
CDR3: CATSRDWTGGSYNEQFF
D: TRBD1
size: few
J: TRBJ2-1
V: TRBV15

DNA: TGTGCCAGCAGTTTTAGACCTAACACCGGGGAGCTGTTTTTT
CDR3: CASSFRPNTGELFF
D: -
size: -
J: TRBJ2-2
V: TRBV12-3/TRBV12-4

DNA: TGTGCCACCAGTGATTTCGGCGCAGAAGCTTTCTTT
CDR3: CATSDFGAEAFF
D: -
size: few
J: TRBJ1-1
V: TRBV24-1

DNA: TGTGCCAGCAGTTACCGCCTGACGGTGAAGGAGCAGTACTTC
CDR3: CASSYRLTVKEQYF
D: -
size: -
J: TRBJ2-7
V: TRBV6-2/TRBV6-3

DNA: TGTGCCAGCAGTTTTTATCTTGGGACTTCCTACAATGAGCAGTTCTTC
CDR3: CASSFYLGTSYNEQFF
D: -
size: -
J: TRBJ2-1
V: TRBV27

DNA: TGCGCCAGCAGCCAAGTGGGCACAGTGGACGAGCAGTACTTC
CDR3: CASSQVGTVDEQYF
D: -
size: -
J: TRBJ2-7
V: TRBV4-1

DNA: TGTGCCAGCAGGACCTCAAGCCAATCCGGGGTATCGGGGGAGACCCAGTACTTC
CDR3: CASRTSSQSGVSGETQYF
D: -
size: -
J: TRBJ2-5
V: TRBV6-5

DNA: TGTGCCAGCAGTGAGCCAGGGGGGACGTCCGATGAGCAGTTCTTC
CDR3: CASSEPGGTSDEQFF
D: -
size: -
J: TRBJ2-1
V: TRBV25-1

DNA: TGTGCCAGCAGCCCAGGGGGGGGGCCTGAGCAGTTCTTC
CDR3: CASSPGGGPEQFF
D: -
size: few
J: TRBJ2-1
V: TRBV9